A single T cell receptor (beta chain) is shown here with its context. These data belong to a study of cytomegalovirus exposure and HLA in healthy donors. PCR was performed using 60 Vbeta and 13 Jbeta primers. Only in-frame clones appear in the TCRdb table, and some are missing; sequencing was by immunoSEQ multiplex PCR. Among about 97,000 clones listed, roughly three quarters were seen once. The specimen was PBMCs. This sequence originates from a man aged 40-50 years in good health and CMV-seronegative.

The CDR3 is CASSVGLGEQYF. The CDR3, as DNA: TGTGCCAGCAGCGTAGGTCTAGGTGAGCAGTACTTC. V and J are TRBV9 and TRBJ2-7; the D is unclear. This CDR3 spans 12 amino acids. Trimming shortened V by 0 bases and J by 7 bases, and 8 bases separated the two germline ends. CDR1 and CDR2 (germline): SGDLS, YYNGEE.